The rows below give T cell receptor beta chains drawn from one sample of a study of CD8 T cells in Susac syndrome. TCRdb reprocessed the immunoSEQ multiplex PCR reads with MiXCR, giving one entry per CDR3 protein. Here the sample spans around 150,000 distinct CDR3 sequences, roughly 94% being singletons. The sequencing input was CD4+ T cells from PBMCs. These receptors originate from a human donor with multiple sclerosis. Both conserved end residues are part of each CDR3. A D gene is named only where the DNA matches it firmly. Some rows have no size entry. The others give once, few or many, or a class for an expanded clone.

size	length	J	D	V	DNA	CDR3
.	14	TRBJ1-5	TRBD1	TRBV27	TGTGCCAGCAGTCTCTACAGGGGTAATCAGCCCCAGCATTTT	CASSLYRGNQPQHF
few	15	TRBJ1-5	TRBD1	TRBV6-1	TGTGCCAGCAGCCCCAGGGGACAGAGCAATCAGCCCCAGCATTTT	CASSPRGQSNQPQHF
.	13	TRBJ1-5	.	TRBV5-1	TGCGCCAGCAGCTTGGCCGCGAATCAGCCCCAGCATTTT	CASSLAANQPQHF
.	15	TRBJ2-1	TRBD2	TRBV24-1	TGTGCCACCAGTGGGACTAGCGGATCCTACAATGAGCAGTTCTTC	CATSGTSGSYNEQFF
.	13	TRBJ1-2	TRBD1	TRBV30	TGTGCCTGGAAAGCAGGGGGCAAGGATGGCTACACCTTC	CAWKAGGKDGYTF
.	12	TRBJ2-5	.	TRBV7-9	TGTGCCAGCAGAGCCAGAGCAGAGACCCAGTACTTC	CASRARAETQYF
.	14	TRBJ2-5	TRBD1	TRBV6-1	TGTGCCAGCTTTCAAATGGGACAGCAAGAGACCCAGTACTTC	CASFQMGQQETQYF
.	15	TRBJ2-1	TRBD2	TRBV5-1	TGCGCCAGCAGCTTAAGACTAGCGGGGGGGAGTGAGCAGTTCTTC	CASSLRLAGGSEQFF
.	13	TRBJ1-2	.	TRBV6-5	TGTGCCAGCAGACCACGAGCCAGCTATGGCTACACCTTC	CASRPRASYGYTF
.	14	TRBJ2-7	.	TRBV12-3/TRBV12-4	TGTGCCAGCAGTACCTCACACAGGTATTACGAGCAGTACTTC	CASSTSHRYYEQYF
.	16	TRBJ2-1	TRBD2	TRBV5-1	TGCGCCAGCAGCCCTGCTACTAGCGGATCCTACAATGAGCAGTTCTTC	CASSPATSGSYNEQFF
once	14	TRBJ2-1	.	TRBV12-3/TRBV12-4	TGTGCCAGCACCCTAAGTAGGGTAATCAATGAGCAGTTCTTC	CASTLSRVINEQFF
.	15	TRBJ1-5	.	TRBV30	TGTGCCTGGAGTGCGGGGGCACCAGGAACTCAGCCCCAGCATTTT	CAWSAGAPGTQPQHF
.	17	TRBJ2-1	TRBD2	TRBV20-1	TGCAGTGCCGCCATATTGGCTAGCGGGAGGGCTGGCAATGAGCAGTTCTTC	CSAAILASGRAGNEQFF
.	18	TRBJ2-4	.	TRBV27	TGTGCCAGCAGTTTATATGTCCCACAGGGAGGAGGCAAAAACATTCAGTACTTC	CASSLYVPQGGGKNIQYF
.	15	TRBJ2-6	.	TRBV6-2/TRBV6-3	TGTGCCAGCAGACCCGTCACCTTTGTAACCAACGTCCTGACTTTC	CASRPVTFVTNVLTF
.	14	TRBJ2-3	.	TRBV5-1	TGCGCCAGCAGCTTGGGGACTCTATCAGATACGCAGTATTTT	CASSLGTLSDTQYF
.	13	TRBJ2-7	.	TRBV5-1	TGCGCCAGCAGCGACGGCCTGACCTACGAGCAGTACTTC	CASSDGLTYEQYF
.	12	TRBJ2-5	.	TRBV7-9	TGTGCCAGCAGCTTCGATAAAGAGACCCAGTACTTC	CASSFDKETQYF
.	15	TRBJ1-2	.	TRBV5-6	TGTGCCAGCAGCTTGGCCGACAGGAAGTTCTATGGCTACACCTTC	CASSLADRKFYGYTF
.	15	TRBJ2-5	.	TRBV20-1	TGCAGTGCTAGAGATAACAGGGAGGTGACAGAGACCCAGTACTTC	CSARDNREVTETQYF
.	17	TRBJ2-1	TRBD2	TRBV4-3	TGCGCCAGCAGCCAAGACCCTAGCGGGCCTACCTACAATGAGCAGTTCTTC	CASSQDPSGPTYNEQFF
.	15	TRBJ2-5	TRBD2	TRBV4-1	TGCGCCAGCAGCCTCCTAGCGGGACTCGGAGAGACCCAGTACTTC	CASSLLAGLGETQYF
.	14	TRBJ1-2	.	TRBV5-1	TGCGCCAGCAGCTTGGCCCAGGAAAACTATGGCTACACCTTC	CASSLAQENYGYTF
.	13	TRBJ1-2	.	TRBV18	TGTGCCAGCTCACCAATGGGGTTTGATGGCTACACCTTC	CASSPMGFDGYTF
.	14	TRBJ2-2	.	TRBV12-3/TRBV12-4	TGTGCCAGCAGTTTCGGGACAATCACCGGGGAGCTGTTTTTT	CASSFGTITGELFF
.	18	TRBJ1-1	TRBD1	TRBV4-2	TGTGCCAGCAGCCAAGATGCCGGGACAGGGATAAAGAACACTGAAGCTTTCTTT	CASSQDAGTGIKNTEAFF
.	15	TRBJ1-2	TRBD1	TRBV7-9	TGTGCCAGCAGGTTATGGAGAGGCCCCAGGGGGGGCTACACCTTC	CASRLWRGPRGGYTF
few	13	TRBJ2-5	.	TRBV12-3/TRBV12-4	TGTGCCAGCAGACTTAGCGCGCAAGAGACCCAGTACTTC	CASRLSAQETQYF
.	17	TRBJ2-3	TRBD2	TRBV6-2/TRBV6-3	TGTGCCAGCAGTACGGGACTAGCGGGAGGAAACACAGATACGCAGTATTTT	CASSTGLAGGNTDTQYF
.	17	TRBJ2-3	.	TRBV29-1	TGCAGCGTTGAAAGTGTGACGGGAGTAAGGCTGGTAGATACGCAGTATTTT	CSVESVTGVRLVDTQYF
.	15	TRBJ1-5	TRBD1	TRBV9	TGTGCCAGCAGCGAACAGGGGGCGAGCAATCAGCCCCAGCATTTT	CASSEQGASNQPQHF
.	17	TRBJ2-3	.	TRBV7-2	TGTGCCAGCAGCTTAAGATGGGTACGGCCCAGCACAGATACGCAGTATTTT	CASSLRWVRPSTDTQYF
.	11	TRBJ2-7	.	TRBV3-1	TGTGCCAGCAGCCACCAGGGTTGGCAGTACTTC	CASSHQGWQYF
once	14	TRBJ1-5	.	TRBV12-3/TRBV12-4	TGTGCCAGCAGTCGGACTGATAGCAATCAGCCCCAGCATTTT	CASSRTDSNQPQHF
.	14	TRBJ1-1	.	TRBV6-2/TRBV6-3	TGTGCCAGCAGCTCCGACGGTATGAACACTGAAGCTTTCTTT	CASSSDGMNTEAFF
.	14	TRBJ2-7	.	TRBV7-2	TGTGCCAGCAGCTCAGGGTCCCGGCCCCTCGAGCAGTACTTC	CASSSGSRPLEQYF